The 12 T cell receptor beta chains listed next were all sequenced from one sample in a study of vaccination and CD4 T cells after COVID-19. TCRdb independently ran MiXCR on the PCR reads; one entry per CDR3 protein. The sample has just over 20,000 distinct CDR3 sequences, roughly 61% seen once. The sequenced sample was CD4+ T cells from blood, obtained before SARS-CoV-2 vaccination. These receptors came from a human donor who had recovered from COVID-19.

CDR3 residues: CATSRGMGEQYF. The CDR3 DNA is TGTGCCACCAGCAGGGGAATGGGGGAGCAGTACTTC. The V gene is TRBV15, the J gene TRBJ2-7; unclear D gene. In germline, CDR1 is LNHNV, CDR2 YYDKDF (reference sequence). This CDR3 is 12 amino acids long. Trimming took off 3 bases at V and 7 bases at J, with 10 bases between the two ends.

The gene calls are TRBV27 and TRBJ1-1; no definite D call. V lost 3 bases to trimming and J lost 0 bases, with 11 bases between them. Looked up from germline, CDR1 is MNHEY and CDR2 is SMNVEV (reference sequence). CDR3 size: 15 residues. The CDR3 nucleotides read TGTGCCAGCAGTTTGCGCGGAGTCATGAACACTGAAGCTTTCTTT. It translates to CASSLRGVMNTEAFF.

This chain connects TRBV10-3 to TRBJ2-3; weak D call: TRBD2 (5 bases). The CDR3 is made up of 15 amino acids. Trimming shortened V by 6 bases and J by 0 bases, and 13 bases separated the two germline ends. Germline V CDR1 and CDR2: ENHRY, SYGVKD. CDR3 sequence (DNA): TGTGCCATCAGGGGGAGCGCCATCAGCACAGATACGCAGTATTTT. Encoded protein: CAIRGSAISTDTQYF.

This clonotype appeared once. The chain recombines TRBV6-1 with TRBJ1-2; D call uncertain. Per the germline V gene, CDR1 is MNHNS and CDR2 is SASEGT. The CDR3 sequence is 12 residues long. Trimming took off 7 bases at V and 5 bases at J, with 11 bases between the two ends. Here the CDR3 reads CASTEGKYGYTF. The CDR3 DNA follows: TGTGCCAGCACAGAAGGGAAATATGGCTACACCTTC.

The V call is TRBV25-1, the J call TRBJ1-2, with 8 bases matching TRBD1. This CDR3 spans 15 amino acids. V lost 2 bases, J lost 7 bases, and 9 bases stayed unmatched. Germline V gene lookup returns CDR1 MGHDK and CDR2 SYGVNS. CDR3 residues: CASSEEQGATGGYTF. For the CDR3, the DNA is TGTGCCAGCAGTGAAGAGCAGGGGGCAACGGGTGGCTACACCTTC.

This clonotype was counted only a few times. The J gene is TRBJ2-1, the V gene TRBV27; tentatively, D is TRBD2 (5 bases). V was cut by 7 bases and J by 2 bases, with 12 bases left in between. The germline gives CDR1 MNHEY, CDR2 SMNVEV (reference sequence). The CDR3 length is 14 residues. The CDR3 nucleotides are TGTGCCAGCATAGTTGGGAGAACCTACAATGAGCAGTTCTTC. Protein sequence: CASIVGRTYNEQFF.

The chain combines TRBV7-6 with TRBJ1-2, with D possibly TRBD1 on 6 matching bases. V was clipped by 1 base and J by 8 bases, with 11 bases between them. Germline values: CDR1 SGHVS, CDR2 FNYEAQ. The CDR3 runs to 13 residues. CDR3 sequence reads: CASSLGGGRGYTF. CDR3 sequence (DNA): TGTGCCAGCAGCTTAGGTGGGGGGCGAGGCTACACCTTC.

The chain combines TRBV27 with TRBJ2-1, with 7 bases identical to TRBD1. The V gene's germline CDR1 is MNHEY and CDR2 SMNVEV (reference sequence). The CDR3 has 16 residues. V was clipped by 6 bases and J by 4 bases; unmatched bases: 12. CDR3 sequence reads: CASRRRRDSDYNEQFF. In nucleotides, the CDR3 is TGTGCCAGCAGACGCCGCCGGGACAGCGATTACAATGAGCAGTTCTTC.

V usage is TRBV28 and J usage is TRBJ2-7; D gene ambiguous. Per the germline V gene, CDR1 is MDHEN and CDR2 is SYDVKM. Trimming left V 4 bases short and J 3 bases short, with 13 bases between. This CDR3 spans 14 amino acids. The CDR3 is CASSSTWKNYEQYF. The CDR3 DNA follows: TGTGCCAGCAGTTCTACGTGGAAGAACTACGAGCAGTACTTC.

V and J are TRBV12-3 or TRBV12-4 and TRBJ1-5; D gene unclear. The CDR3 is 13 amino acids. The V end was cut by 3 bases, the J end by 4 bases, with 7 bases between. The CDR3 DNA sequence: TGTGCCAGCAGTTTCGCGGCAAATCAGCCCCAGCATTTT. It yields the protein CASSFAANQPQHF.

J is TRBJ1-1 and V is TRBV7-3; 7 nucleotides agree with TRBD1. V trimming: 6 bases; J trimming: 4 bases; junction bases outside the gene matches: 11. The CDR3 contains 15 residues. Germline CDR1 and CDR2: SGHTA and FQGTGA. CDR3 sequence reads: CASRMQGGSITEAFF. The DNA of the CDR3 is TGTGCCAGCAGGATGCAGGGGGGGTCTATCACTGAAGCTTTCTTT.

DNA for the CDR3: TGTGCCAGCTCGCTATACCTTGGTTCACCCCTCCACTTT. This translates into CASSLYLGSPLHF. The V call is TRBV12-3 or TRBV12-4, the J call TRBJ1-6; the D is unclear. This CDR3 is 13 amino acids long. Trimming took off 8 bases at V and 9 bases at J, with 14 bases between the two ends.